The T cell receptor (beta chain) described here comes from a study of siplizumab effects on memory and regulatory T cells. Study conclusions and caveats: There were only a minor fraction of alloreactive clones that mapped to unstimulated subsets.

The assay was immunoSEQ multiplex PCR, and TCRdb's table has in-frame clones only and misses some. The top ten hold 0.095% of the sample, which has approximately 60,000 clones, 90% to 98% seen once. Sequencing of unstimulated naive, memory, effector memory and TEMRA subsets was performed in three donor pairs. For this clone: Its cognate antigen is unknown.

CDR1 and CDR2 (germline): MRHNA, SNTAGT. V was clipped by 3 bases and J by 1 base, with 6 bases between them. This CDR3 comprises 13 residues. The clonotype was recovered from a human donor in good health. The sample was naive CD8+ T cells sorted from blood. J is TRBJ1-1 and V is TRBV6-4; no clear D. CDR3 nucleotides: TGTGCCAGCAGTGAGGGAGGGAACACTGAAGCTTTCTTT. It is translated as CASSEGGNTEAFF.